This TCR beta chain was captured by sequencing in a study of high-grade serous ovarian cancer treatment subgroups. Study information: Each sample yielded on average 7,494 unique TCR beta rearrangements from about 15,000 reads.

Tumor samples were taken before definitive surgery or chemotherapy. Measured with immunoSEQ multiplex PCR; TCRdb has only the in-frame clones, and not every one. The profile shows roughly 4,800 clones, around 70% of them singletons. CDR3 length: 14 amino acids. Germline V gives CDR1 LGHNA, CDR2 YSLEER. The V gene end was trimmed by 2 bases and the J gene end by 0 bases; junction bases not matched to a gene: 0. The source material was tumor tissue. The chain couples TRBV4-3 to TRBJ2-7; 8 bases map to TRBD2. The TCR originated in a human donor with high-grade serous ovarian cancer. The CDR3 nucleotides read TGCGCCAGCAGCCAAAGCGGGGGCTCCTACGAGCAGTACTTC. Protein product: CASSQSGGSYEQYF.